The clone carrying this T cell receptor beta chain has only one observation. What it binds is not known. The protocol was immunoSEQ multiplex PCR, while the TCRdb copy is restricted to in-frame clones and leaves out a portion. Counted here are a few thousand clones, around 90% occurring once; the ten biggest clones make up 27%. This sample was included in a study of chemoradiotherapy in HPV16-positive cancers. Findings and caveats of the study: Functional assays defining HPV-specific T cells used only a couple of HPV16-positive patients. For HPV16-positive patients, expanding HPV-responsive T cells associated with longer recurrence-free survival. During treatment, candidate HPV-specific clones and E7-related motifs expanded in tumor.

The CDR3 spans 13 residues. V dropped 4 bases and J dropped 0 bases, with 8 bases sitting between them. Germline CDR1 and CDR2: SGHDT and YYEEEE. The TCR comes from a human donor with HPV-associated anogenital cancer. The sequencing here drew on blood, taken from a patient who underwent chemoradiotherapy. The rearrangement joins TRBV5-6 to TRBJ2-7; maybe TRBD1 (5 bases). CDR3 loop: CASSMDTSYEQYF. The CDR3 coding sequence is TGTGCCAGCAGCATGGACACCTCCTACGAGCAGTACTTC. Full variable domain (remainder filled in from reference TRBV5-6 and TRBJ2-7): DAGVTQSPTHLIKTRGQQVTLRCSPKSGHDTVSWYQQALGQGPQFIFQYYEEEERQRGNFPDRFSGHQFPNYSSELNVNALLLGDSALYLCASSMDTSYEQYFGPGTRLTVT.